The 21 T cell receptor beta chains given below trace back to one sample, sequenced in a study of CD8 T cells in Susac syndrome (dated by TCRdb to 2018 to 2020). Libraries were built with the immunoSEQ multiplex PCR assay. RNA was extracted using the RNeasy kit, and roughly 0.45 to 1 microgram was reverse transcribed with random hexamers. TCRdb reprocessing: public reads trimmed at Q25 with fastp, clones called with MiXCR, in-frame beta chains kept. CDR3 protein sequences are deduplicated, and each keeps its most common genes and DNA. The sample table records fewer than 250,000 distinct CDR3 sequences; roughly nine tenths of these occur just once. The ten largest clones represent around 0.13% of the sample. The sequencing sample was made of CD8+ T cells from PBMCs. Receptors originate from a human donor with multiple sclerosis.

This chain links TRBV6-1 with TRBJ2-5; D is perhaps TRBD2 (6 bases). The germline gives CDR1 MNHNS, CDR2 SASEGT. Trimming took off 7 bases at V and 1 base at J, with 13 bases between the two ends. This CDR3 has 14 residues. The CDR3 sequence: CASIRAGTQETQYF. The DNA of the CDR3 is TGTGCCAGCATTCGAGCGGGCACCCAAGAGACCCAGTACTTC.

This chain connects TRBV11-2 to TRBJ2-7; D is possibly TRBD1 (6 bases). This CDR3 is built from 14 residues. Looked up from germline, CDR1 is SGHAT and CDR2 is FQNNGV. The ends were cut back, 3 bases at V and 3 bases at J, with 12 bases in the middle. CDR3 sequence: CASSLGTTGYEQYF. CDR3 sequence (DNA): TGTGCCAGCAGCTTGGGAACGACAGGCTACGAGCAGTACTTC.

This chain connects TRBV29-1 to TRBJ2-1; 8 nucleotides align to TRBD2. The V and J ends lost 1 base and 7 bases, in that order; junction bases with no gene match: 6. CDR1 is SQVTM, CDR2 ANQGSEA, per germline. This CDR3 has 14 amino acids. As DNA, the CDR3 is TGCAGCGTTGAAGTGGCCTCTAGCGGGAATGAGCAGTTCTTC. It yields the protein CSVEVASSGNEQFF.

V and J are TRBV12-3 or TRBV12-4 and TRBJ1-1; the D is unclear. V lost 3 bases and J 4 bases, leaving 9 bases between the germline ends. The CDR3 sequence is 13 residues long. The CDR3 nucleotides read TGTGCCAGCAGTTTGGGCTACGGCACTGAAGCTTTCTTT. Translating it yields CASSLGYGTEAFF.

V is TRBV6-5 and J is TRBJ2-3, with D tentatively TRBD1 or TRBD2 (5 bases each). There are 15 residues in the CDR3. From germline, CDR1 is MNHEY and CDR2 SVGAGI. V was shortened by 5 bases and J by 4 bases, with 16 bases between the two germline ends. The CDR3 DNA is TGTGCCAGCAGTACCCCAGGACTGGGGCCAGATACGCAGTATTTT. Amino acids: CASSTPGLGPDTQYF.

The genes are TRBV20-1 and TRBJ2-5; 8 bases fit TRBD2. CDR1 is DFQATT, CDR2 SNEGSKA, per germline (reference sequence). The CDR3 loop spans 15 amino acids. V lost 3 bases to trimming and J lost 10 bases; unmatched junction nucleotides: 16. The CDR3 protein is CSARGRAGARGSQYF. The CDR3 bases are TGCAGTGCTAGGGGTAGAGCGGGGGCCCGCGGGAGCCAGTACTTC.

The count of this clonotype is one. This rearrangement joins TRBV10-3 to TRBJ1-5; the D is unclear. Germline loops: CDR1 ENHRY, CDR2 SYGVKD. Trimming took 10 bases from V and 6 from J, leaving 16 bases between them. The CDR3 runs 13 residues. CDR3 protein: CATWIGDTQPQHF. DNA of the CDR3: TGTGCCACCTGGATCGGAGATACTCAGCCCCAGCATTTT.

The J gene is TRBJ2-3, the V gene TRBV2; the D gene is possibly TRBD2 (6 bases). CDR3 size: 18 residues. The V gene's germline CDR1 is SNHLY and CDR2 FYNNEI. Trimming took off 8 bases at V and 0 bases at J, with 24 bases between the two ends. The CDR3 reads CASSQIPWLASSTDTQYF. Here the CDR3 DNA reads TGTGCCAGCTCGCAGATCCCCTGGCTAGCGAGTAGCACAGATACGCAGTATTTT.

The DNA of the CDR3 is TGTGCCAGCAGAACGGGGGGGCCGAGAGATACGCAGTATTTT. Translation: CASRTGGPRDTQYF. This sequence joins TRBV6-5 and TRBJ2-3; 8 nucleotides match TRBD2. There are 14 residues in the CDR3. Germline trimming cut 6 bases from V and 5 bases from J; bases unmatched to any gene: 7. Germline CDR1 and CDR2: MNHEY and SVGAGI.

The CDR3 region is CASSSPTMGGYTF. CDR3 in DNA: TGTGCCAGCAGTTCCCCGACGATGGGAGGCTACACCTTC. This chain joins TRBV11-2 and TRBJ1-2; D unresolved. V lost 6 bases, J lost 8 bases, and 16 bases lay in between. Germline CDR1 is SGHAT and CDR2 is FQNNGV. This CDR3 has 13 amino acids.

CDR3 sequence (DNA): TGCGCCAGCAGCCAAGGTCCAGCCACCGGGGAGCTGTTTTTT. The encoded protein is CASSQGPATGELFF. This sequence joins TRBV4-1 and TRBJ2-2; D gene uncertain. With 1 base removed from V and 4 bases from J, the gap between germline ends came to 7 bases. Looked up from germline, CDR1 is MGHRA and CDR2 is YSYEKL. This CDR3 region has 14 residues.

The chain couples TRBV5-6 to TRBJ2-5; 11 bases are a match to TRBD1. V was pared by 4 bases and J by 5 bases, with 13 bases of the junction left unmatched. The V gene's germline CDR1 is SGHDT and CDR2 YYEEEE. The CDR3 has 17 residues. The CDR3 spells CASSPGQGAAIEETQYF. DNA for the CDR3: TGTGCCAGCAGCCCAGGACAGGGGGCGGCGATCGAGGAGACCCAGTACTTC.

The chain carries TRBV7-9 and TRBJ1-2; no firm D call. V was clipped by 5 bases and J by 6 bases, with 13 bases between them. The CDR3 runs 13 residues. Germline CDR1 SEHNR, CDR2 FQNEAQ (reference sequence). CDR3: CASSPGGEHGYTF. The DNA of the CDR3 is TGTGCCAGCAGCCCGGGAGGAGAACATGGCTACACCTTC.

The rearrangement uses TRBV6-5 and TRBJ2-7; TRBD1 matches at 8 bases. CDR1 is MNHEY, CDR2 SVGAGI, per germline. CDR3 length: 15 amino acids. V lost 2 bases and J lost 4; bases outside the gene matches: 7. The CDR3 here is CASSYGDRMVYEQYF. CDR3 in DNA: TGTGCCAGCAGTTACGGGGACAGGATGGTGTACGAGCAGTACTTC.

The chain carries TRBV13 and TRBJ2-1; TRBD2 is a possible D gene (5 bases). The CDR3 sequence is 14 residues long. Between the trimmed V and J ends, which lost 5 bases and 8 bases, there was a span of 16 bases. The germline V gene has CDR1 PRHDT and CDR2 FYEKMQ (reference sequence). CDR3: CASSLWTERDEQFF. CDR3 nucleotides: TGTGCCAGCAGCCTGTGGACTGAGCGCGATGAGCAGTTCTTC.

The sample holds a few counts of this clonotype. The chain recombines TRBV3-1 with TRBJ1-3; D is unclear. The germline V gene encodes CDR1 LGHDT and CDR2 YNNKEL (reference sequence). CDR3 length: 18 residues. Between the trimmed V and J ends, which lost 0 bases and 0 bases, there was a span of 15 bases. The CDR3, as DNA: TGTGCCAGCAGCCAAGAGGGGTACGGAGTCCTCTCTGGAAACACCATATATTTT. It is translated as CASSQEGYGVLSGNTIYF.

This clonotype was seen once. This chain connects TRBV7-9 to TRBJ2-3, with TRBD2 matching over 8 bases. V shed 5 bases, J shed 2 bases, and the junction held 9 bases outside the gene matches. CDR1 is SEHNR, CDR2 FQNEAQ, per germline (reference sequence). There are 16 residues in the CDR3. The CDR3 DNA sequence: TGTGCCAGCAGCCCCCGGGGGGGCTGGGACACAGATACGCAGTATTTT. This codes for CASSPRGGWDTDTQYF. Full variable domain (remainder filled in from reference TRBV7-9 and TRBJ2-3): DTGVSQNPRHKITKRGQNVTFRCDPISEHNRLYWYRQTLGQGPEFLTYFQNEAQLEKSRLLSDRFSAERPKGSFSTLEIQRTEQGDSAMYLCASSPRGGWDTDTQYFGPGTRLTVL.

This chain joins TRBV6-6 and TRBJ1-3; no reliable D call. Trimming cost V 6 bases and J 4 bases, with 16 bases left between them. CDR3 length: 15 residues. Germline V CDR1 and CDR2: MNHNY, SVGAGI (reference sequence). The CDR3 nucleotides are TGTGCCAGCAGGGTCGATGATCCAGAGGGAAACACCATATATTTT. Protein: CASRVDDPEGNTIYF.

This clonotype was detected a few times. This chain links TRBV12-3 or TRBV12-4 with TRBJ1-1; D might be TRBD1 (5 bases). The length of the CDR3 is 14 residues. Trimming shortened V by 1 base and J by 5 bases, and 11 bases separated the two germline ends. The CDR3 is CASSLGGSGTEAFF. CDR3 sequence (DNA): TGTGCCAGCAGTTTAGGGGGGTCCGGAACTGAAGCTTTCTTT.

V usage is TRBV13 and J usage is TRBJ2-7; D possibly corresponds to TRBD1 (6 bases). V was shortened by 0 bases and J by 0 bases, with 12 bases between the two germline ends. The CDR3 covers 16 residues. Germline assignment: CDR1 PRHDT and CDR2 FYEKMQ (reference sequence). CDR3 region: CASSLGLGTSSYEQYF. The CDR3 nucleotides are TGTGCCAGCAGCTTAGGCCTAGGGACAAGCTCCTACGAGCAGTACTTC.

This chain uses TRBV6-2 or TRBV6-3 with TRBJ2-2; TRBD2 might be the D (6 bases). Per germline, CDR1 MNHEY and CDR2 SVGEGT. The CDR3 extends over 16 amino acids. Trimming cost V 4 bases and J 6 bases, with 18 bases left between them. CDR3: CASSSPAAGLAGELFF. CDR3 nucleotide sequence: TGTGCCAGCAGTTCCCCGGCCGCGGGACTCGCCGGGGAGCTGTTTTTT.